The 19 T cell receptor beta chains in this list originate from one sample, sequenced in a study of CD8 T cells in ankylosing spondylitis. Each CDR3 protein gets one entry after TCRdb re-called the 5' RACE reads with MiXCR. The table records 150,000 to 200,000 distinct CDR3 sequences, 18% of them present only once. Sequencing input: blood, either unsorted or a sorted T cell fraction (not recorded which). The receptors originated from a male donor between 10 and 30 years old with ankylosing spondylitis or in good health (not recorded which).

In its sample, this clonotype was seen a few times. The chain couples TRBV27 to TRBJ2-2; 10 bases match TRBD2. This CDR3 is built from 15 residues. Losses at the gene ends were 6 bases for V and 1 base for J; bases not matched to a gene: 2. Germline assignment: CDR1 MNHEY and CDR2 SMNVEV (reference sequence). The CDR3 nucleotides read TGTGCCAGCAGGTGGACTAGCGGGAACACCGGGGAGCTGTTTTTT. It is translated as CASRWTSGNTGELFF.

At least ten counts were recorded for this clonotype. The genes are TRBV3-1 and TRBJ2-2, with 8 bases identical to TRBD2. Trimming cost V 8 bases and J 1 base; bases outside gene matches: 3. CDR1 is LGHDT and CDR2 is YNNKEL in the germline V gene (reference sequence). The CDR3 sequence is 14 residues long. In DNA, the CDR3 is TGTGCCAGCCGGGGGGGGCTGAACACCGGGGAGCTGTTTTTT. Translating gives CASRGGLNTGELFF.

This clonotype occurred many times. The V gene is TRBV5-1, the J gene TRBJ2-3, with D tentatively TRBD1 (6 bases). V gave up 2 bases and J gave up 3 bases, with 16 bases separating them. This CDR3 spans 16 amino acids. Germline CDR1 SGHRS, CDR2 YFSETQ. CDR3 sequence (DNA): TGCGCCAGCAGCTTTATAACCACAGGGCCGACAGATACGCAGTATTTT. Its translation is CASSFITTGPTDTQYF.

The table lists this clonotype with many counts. In DNA, the CDR3 is TGTGCCAGCAGTGAAACCATCATGAACACTGAAGCTTTCTTT. Protein: CASSETIMNTEAFF. The chain couples TRBV6-1 to TRBJ1-1; D gene ambiguous. This CDR3 has 14 residues. Germline values: CDR1 MNHNS, CDR2 SASEGT. V was clipped by 2 bases and J by 0 bases, with 7 bases between them.

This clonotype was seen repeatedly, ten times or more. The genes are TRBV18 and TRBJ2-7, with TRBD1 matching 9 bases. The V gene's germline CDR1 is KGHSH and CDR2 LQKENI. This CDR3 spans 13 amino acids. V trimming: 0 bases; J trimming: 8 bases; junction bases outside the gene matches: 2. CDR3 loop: CASSPPGQGKQYV. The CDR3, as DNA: TGTGCCAGCTCACCACCCGGACAGGGGAAGCAGTACGTC.

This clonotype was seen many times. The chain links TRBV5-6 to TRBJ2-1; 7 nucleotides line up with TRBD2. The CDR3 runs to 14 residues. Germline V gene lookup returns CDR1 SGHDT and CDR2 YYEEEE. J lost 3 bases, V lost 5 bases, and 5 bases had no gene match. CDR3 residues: CASRRREDYNEQFF. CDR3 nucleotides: TGTGCCAGCAGGAGACGGGAGGACTACAATGAGCAGTTCTTC.

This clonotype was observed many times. CDR3 DNA: TGCGCCAGCACCCCTCCCCCCCGGGACAGGGGGCCCACAGATACGCAGTATTTT. The encoded protein is CASTPPPRDRGPTDTQYF. The genes are TRBV5-1 and TRBJ2-3; 12 positions agree with TRBD1. Germline CDR1 reads SGHRS; CDR2 reads YFSETQ. V lost 6 bases, J lost 2 bases, and 13 bases stayed unmatched. This CDR3 region has 18 residues. The variable domain in full, completed from reference TRBV5-1 and TRBJ2-3, reads KAGVTQTPRYLIKTRGQQVTLSCSPISGHRSVSWYQQTPGQGLQFLFEYFSETQRNKGNFPGRFSGRQFSNSRSEMNVSTLELGDSALYLCASTPPPRDRGPTDTQYFGPGTRLTVL.

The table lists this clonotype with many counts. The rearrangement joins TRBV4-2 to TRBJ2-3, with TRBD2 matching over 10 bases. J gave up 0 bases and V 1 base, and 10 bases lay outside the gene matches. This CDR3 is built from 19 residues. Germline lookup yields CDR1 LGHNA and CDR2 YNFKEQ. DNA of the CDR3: TGTGCCAGCAGCCAAGTATCTAGCGGGAGCTCCTCTAGCACAGATACGCAGTATTTT. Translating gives CASSQVSSGSSSSTDTQYF.

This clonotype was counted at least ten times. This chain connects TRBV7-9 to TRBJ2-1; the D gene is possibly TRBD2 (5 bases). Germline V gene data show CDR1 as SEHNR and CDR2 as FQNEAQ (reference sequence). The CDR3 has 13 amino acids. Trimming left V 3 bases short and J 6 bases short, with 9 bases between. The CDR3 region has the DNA TGTGCCAGCAGCTTTAGCGAGCGCAATGAGCAGTTCTTC. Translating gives CASSFSERNEQFF.

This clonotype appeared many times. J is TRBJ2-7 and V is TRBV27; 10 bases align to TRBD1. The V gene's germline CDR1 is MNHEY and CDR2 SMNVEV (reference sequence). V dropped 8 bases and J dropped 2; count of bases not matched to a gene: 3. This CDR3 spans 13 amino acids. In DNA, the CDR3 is TGTGCCAGCGGACAGGGGGTCACCTACGAGCAGTACTTC. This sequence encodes CASGQGVTYEQYF.

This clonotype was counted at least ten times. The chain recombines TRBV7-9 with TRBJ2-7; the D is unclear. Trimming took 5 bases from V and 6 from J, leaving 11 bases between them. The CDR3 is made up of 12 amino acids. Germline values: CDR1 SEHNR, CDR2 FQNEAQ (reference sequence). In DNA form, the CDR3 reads TGTGCCAGCAGCCTAGGTAATATCGAGCAGTACTTC. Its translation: CASSLGNIEQYF.

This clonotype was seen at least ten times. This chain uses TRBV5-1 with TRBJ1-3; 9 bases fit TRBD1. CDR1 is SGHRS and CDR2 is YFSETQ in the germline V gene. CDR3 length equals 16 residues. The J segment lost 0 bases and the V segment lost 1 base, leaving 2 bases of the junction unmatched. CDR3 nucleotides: TGCGCCAGCAGCTTGCGGGGACAGGGCTCTGGAAACACCATATATTTT. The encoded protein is CASSLRGQGSGNTIYF.

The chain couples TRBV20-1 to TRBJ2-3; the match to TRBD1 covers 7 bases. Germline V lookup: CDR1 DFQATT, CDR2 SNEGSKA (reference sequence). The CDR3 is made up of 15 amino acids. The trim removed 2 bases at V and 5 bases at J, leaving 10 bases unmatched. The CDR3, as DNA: TGCAGTGCTAGACCTAGACAGGGTAGGGGAGATACGCAGTATTTT. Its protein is CSARPRQGRGDTQYF.

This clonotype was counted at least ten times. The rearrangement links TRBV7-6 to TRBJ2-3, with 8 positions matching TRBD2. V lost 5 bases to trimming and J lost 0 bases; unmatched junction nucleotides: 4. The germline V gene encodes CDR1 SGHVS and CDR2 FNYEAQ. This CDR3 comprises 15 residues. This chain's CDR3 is CASSPKRESTDTQYF. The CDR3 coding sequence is TGTGCCAGCAGCCCCAAGCGGGAGAGCACAGATACGCAGTATTTT. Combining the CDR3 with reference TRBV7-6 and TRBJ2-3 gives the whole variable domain GAGVSQSPRYKVTKRGQDVALRCDPISGHVSLYWYRQALGQGPEFLTYFNYEAQQDKSGLPNDRFSAERPEGSISTLTIQRTEQRDSAMYRCASSPKRESTDTQYFGPGTRLTVL.

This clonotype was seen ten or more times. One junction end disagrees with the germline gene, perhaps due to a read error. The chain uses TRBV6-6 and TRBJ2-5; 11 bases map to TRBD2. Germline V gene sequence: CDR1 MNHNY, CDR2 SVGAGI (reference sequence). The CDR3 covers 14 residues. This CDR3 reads CASSYDIGTSGQSF. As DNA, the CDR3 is TGTGCCAGCAGTTACGACATCGGGACTAGCGGCCAGTCCTTC.

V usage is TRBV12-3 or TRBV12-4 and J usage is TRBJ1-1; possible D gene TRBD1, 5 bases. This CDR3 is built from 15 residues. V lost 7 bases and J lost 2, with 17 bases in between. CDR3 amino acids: CASTDRGRDNTEAFF. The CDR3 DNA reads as TGTGCCAGCACCGATAGGGGCAGGGATAACACTGAAGCTTTCTTT.

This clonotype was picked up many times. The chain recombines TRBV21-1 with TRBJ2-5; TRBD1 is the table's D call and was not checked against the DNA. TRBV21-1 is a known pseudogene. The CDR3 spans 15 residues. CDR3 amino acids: CAAGSTGGREETQYF. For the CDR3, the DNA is TGTGCCGCTGGCTCGACAGGGGGAAGGGAAGAGACCCAGTACTTC.

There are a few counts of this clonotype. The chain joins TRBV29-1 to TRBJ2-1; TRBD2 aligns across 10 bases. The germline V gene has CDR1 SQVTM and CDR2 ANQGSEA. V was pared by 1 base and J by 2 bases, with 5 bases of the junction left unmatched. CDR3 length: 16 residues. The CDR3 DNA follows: TGCAGCGTTGAAGGAGGGCTAGCGGGAGCCTACAATGAGCAGTTCTTC. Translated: CSVEGGLAGAYNEQFF.

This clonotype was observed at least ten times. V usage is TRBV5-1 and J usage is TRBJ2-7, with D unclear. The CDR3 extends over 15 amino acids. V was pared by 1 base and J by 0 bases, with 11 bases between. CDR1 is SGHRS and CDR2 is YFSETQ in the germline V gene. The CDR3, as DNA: TGCGCCAGCAGCTTGTTTGGGCTAGACTCCTACGAGCAGTACTTC. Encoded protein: CASSLFGLDSYEQYF.